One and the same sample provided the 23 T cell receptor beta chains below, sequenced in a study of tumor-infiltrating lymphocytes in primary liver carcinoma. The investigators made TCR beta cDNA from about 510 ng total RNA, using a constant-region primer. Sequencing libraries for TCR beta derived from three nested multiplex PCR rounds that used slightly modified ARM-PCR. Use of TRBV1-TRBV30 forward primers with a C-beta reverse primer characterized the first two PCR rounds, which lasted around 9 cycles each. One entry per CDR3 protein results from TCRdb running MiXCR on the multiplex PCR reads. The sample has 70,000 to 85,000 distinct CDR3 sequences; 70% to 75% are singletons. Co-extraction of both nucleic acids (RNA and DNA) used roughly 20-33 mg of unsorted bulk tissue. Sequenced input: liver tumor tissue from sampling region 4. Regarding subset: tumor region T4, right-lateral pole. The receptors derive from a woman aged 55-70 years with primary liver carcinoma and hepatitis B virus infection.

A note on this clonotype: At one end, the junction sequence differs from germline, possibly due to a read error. CDR3 amino acids: CAGSLGGLAAYNEQFF. CDR3 DNA sequence: TGTGCCGGCAGCTTAGGGGGACTAGCGGCATACAATGAGCAGTTCTTC. This sequence joins TRBV11-2 and TRBJ2-1, with 11 nucleotides matching TRBD2. Germline V gives CDR1 SGHAT, CDR2 FQNNGV. The CDR3 sequence is 16 residues long.

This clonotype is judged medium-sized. The DNA of the CDR3 is TGTGCCAGCAGTTACTCGCCAGCCCGCTCCTACGAGCAGTACTTC. Translating it yields CASSYSPARSYEQYF. V and J are TRBV6-5 and TRBJ2-7; D is undetermined. The CDR3 sequence is 15 residues long. Germline V CDR1 and CDR2: MNHEY, SVGAGI. The ends were cut back, 0 bases at V and 0 bases at J, with 9 bases in the middle.

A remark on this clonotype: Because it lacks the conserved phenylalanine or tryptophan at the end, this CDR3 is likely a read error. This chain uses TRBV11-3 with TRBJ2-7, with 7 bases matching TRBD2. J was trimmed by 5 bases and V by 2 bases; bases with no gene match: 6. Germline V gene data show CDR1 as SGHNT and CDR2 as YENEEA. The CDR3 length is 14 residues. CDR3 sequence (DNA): TGTGCCAGCAGCTTATGTGGGCGGGAGCACGAGCAGTACCTC. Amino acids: CASSLCGREHEQYL.

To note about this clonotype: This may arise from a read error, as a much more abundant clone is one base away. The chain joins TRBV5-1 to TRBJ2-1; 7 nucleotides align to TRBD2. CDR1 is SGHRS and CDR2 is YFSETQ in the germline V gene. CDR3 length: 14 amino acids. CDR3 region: CARSLVRERGEQFF. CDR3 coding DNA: TGCGCCAGAAGCTTGGTACGGGAGCGGGGTGAGCAGTTCTTC. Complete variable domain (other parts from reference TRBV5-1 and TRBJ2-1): KAGVTQTPRYLIKTRGQQVTLSCSPISGHRSVSWYQQTPGQGLQFLFEYFSETQRNKGNFPGRFSGRQFSNSRSEMNVSTLELGDSALYLCARSLVRERGEQFFGPGTRLTVL.

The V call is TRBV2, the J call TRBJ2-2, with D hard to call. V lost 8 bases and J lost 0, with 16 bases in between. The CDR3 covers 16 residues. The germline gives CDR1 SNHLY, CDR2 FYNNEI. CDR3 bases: TGTGCCAGCTGTGGAAGACGGAGAACGAACACCGGGGAGCTGTTTTTT. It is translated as CASCGRRRTNTGELFF.

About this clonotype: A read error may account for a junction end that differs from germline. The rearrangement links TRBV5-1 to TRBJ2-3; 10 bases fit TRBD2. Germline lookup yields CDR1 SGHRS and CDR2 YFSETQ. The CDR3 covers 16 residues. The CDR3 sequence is CASTLGLATSTDTQYF. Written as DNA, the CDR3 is TGCGCCAGCACCTTGGGACTAGCGACTAGTACAGATACGCAGTATTTT.

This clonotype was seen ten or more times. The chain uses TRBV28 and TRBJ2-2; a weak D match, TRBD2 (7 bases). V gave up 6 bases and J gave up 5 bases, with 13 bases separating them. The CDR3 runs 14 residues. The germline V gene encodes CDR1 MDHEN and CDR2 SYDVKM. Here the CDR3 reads CASSRGGGTGELFF. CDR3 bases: TGTGCCAGCAGCAGAGGGGGGGGGACCGGGGAGCTGTTTTTT. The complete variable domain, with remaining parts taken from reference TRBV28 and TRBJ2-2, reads DVKVTQSSRYLVKRTGEKVFLECVQDMDHENMFWYRQDPGLGLRLIYFSYDVKMKEKGDIPEGYSVSREKKERFSLILESASTNQTSMYLCASSRGGGTGELFFGEGSRLTVL.

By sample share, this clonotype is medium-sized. The CDR3 protein is CASSPGQGYEQYF. CDR3 in DNA: TGTGCCAGCAGCCCGGGACAGGGCTACGAGCAGTACTTC. This sequence joins TRBV11-2 and TRBJ2-7; 9 bases fit TRBD1. Germline trimming cut 5 bases from V and 3 bases from J; bases unmatched to any gene: 2. The CDR3 has 13 residues. CDR1 and CDR2 (germline): SGHAT, FQNNGV.

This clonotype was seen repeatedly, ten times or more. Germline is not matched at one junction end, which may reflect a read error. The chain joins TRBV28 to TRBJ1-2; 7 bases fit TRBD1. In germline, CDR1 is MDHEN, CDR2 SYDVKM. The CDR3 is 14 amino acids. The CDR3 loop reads CASRPSPAAGTVVF. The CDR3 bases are TGTGCCAGCAGACCATCACCGGCCGCCGGGACAGTCGTCTTC.

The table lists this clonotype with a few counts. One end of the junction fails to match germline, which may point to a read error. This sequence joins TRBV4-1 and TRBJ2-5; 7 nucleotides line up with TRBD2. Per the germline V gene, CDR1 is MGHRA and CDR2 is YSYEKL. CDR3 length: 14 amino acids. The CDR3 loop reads CANSKRAREESQYF. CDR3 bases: TGCGCCAACAGCAAGCGCGCCCGGGAGGAGAGCCAGTACTTC.

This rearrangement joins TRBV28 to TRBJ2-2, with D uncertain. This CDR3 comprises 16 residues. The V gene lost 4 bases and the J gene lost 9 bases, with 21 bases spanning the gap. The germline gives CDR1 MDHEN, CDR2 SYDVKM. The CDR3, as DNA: TGTGCCAGCAGTTCTGTTTACCATAGGGCTGCCTGGGAGCTGTTTTTT. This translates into CASSSVYHRAAWELFF.

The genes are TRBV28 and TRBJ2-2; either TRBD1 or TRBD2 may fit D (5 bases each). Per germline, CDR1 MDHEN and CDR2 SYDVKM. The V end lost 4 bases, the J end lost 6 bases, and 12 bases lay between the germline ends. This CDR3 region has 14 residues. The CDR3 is CASSWQRGAGELFF. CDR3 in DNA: TGTGCCAGCAGTTGGCAGAGGGGCGCCGGGGAGCTGTTTTTT.

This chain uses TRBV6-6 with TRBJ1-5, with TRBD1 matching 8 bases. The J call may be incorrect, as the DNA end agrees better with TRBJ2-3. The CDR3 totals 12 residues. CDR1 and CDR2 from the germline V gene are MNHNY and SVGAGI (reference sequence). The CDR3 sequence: CASTTGDQPQYF. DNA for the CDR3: TGTGCCAGCACGACAGGGGATCAGCCCCAGTATTTT.

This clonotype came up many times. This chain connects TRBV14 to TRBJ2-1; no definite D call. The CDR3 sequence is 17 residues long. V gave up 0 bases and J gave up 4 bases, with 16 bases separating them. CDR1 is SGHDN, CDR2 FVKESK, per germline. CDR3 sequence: CASSQEWSSPPYNEQFF. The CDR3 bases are TGTGCCAGCAGCCAAGAATGGAGCTCCCCCCCGTACAATGAGCAGTTCTTC.

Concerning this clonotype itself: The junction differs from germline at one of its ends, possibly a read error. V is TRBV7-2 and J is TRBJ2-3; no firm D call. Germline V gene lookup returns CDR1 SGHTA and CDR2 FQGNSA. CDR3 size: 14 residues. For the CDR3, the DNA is TGCGCCAGCAGCTTAACCATTAGAACAGATACGCAGTATTTT. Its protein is CASSLTIRTDTQYF.

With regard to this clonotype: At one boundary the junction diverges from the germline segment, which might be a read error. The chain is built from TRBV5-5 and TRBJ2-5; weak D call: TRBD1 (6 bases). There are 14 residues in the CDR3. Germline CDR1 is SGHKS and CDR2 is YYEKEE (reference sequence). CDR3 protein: CASSGAVGQETQYF. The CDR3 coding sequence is TGTGCCAGCAGCGGGGCAGTGGGACAAGAGACCCAGTACTTT.

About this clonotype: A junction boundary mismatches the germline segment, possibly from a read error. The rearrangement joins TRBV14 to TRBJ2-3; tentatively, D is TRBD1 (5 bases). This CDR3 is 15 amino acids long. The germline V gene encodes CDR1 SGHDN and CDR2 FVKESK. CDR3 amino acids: CASSHDRQSTDTRYF. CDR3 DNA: TGTGCCAGCAGCCATGATCGACAGAGCACAGATACGCGGTATTTT.

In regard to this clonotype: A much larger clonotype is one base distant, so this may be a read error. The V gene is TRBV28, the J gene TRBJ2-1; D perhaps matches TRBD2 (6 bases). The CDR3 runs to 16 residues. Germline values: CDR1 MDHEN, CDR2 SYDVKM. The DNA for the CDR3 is TGTGCCAGTTATCAAGCGGGCCGAGGCTCCTGCAATGAGCAGTTCTTC. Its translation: CASYQAGRGSCNEQFF.

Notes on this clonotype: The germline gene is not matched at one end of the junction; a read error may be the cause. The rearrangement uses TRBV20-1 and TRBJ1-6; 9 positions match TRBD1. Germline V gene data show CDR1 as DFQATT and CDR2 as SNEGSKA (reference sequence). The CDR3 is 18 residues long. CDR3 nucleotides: TGCAGTGCTAGAGATCAAGGACAGGGGCTTTCCTATAATACACCCCTCCACTTT. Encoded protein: CSARDQGQGLSYNTPLHF.

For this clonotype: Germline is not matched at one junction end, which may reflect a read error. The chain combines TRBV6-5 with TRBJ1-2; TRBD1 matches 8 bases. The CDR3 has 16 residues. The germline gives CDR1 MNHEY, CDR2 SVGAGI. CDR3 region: CVSNIVAGGEYYGYTF. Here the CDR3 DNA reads TGTGTCAGCAACATAGTAGCAGGGGGCGAGTACTATGGCTACACCTTC.

The CDR3 loop is CASSLEGSGRHFRTTYEQYF. The CDR3 bases are TGTGCCAGCAGCTTAGAAGGTAGCGGGAGACATTTTCGGACAACCTACGAGCAGTACTTC. The chain carries TRBV11-3 and TRBJ2-7, with 9 bases aligning to TRBD2. Germline V lookup: CDR1 SGHNT, CDR2 YENEEA. This CDR3 is 20 amino acids long. V lost 0 bases to trimming and J lost 2 bases; unmatched junction nucleotides: 17.

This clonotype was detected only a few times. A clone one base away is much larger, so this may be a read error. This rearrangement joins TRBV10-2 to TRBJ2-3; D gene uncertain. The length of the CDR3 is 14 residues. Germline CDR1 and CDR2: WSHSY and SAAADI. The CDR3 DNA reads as TGCGTCAGCAGTGAGTCTGTCCCCACAGATACGCAGTATTTT. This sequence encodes CVSSESVPTDTQYF.

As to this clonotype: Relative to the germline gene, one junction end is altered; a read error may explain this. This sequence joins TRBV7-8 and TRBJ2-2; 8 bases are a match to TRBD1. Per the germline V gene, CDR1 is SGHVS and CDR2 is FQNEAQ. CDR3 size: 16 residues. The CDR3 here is CTSRTTGVTNTVELFF. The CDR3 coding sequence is TGTACCAGCAGGACGACAGGGGTGACGAACACCGTGGAGCTGTTTTTT.